This paragraph covers one T cell receptor (beta chain) sequence. Its antigen is currently unknown. Sequencing was performed with immunoSEQ multiplex PCR; in TCRdb, only in-frame clones are kept and a portion is missing. There are 110,000 or so clones in the sample; 70% to 90% occur only once, and approximately 2% lies in the top ten. This sample is part of a study of cytomegalovirus exposure and HLA in healthy donors. Findings and caveats of the study: Most TCR sequences proved rare, with some public TCRs found in many donors. Researchers counted roughly 160 TCR beta chains as cytomegalovirus-associated. Cytomegalovirus status, reportedly, was diagnosed with high specificity and sensitivity by the classifier.

The sample comprised PBMCs. This clonotype was obtained from a man aged 18 to 30 in good health and CMV-seronegative.

This CDR3 reads CASSIMRNQPQHF. In DNA, the CDR3 is TGTGCCAGTAGTATCATGCGAAATCAGCCCCAGCATTTT. The chain carries TRBV19 and TRBJ1-5; D unclear. The CDR3 covers 13 residues. Trimming removed 3 bases from V and 4 bases from J, with 7 bases in between. Germline lookup yields CDR1 LNHDA and CDR2 SQIVND (reference sequence).